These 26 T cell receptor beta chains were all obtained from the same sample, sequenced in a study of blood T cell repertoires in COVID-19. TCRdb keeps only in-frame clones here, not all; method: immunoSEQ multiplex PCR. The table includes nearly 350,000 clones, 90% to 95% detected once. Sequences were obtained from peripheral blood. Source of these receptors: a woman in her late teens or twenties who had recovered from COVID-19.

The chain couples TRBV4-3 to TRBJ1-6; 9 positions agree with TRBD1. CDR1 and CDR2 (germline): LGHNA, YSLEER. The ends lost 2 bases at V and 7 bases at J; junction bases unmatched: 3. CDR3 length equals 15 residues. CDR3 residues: CASSQRTGANSPLHF. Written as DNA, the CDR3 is TGCGCCAGCAGCCAAAGGACAGGGGCGAATTCACCCCTCCACTTT.

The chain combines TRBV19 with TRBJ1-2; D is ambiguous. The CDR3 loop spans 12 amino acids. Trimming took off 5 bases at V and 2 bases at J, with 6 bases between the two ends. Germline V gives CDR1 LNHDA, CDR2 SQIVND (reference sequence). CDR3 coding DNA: TGTGCCAGTAGTCAGTTAAACTATGGCTACACCTTC. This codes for CASSQLNYGYTF. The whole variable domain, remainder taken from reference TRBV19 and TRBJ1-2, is DGGITQSPKYLFRKEGQNVTLSCEQNLNHDAMYWYRQDPGQGLRLIYYSQIVNDFQKGDIAEGYSVSREKKESFPLTVTSAQKNPTAFYLCASSQLNYGYTFGSGTRLTVV.

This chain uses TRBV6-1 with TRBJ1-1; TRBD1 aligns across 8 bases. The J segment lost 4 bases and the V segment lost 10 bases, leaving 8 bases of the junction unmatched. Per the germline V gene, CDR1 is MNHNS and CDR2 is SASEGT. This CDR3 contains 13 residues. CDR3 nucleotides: TGTGCCACCTTTAGAGACAGGGGCACTGAAGCTTTCTTT. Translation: CATFRDRGTEAFF.

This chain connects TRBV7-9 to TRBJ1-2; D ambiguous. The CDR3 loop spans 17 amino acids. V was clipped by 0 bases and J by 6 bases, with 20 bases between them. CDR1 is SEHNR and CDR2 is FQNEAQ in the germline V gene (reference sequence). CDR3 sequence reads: CASSLAAYGRVSDGYTF. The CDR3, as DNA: TGTGCCAGCAGCTTAGCGGCCTACGGGAGGGTTTCAGATGGCTACACCTTC.

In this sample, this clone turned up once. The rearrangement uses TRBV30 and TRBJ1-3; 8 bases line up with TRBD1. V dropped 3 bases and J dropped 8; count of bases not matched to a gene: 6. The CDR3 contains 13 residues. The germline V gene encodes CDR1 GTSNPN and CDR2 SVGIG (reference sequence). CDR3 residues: CAWSPGGAYTIYF. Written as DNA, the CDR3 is TGTGCCTGGAGCCCAGGGGGCGCGTACACCATATATTTT.

CDR3 nucleotides: TGTGCCAGCAGCTCCCGAGAAACAGGGGAAATTGGCTACACCTTC. Translation: CASSSRETGEIGYTF. The chain has TRBV11-2 and TRBJ1-2; 7 nucleotides align to TRBD1. Germline CDR1 reads SGHAT; CDR2 reads FQNNGV. The CDR3 is made up of 15 amino acids. V trimming: 4 bases; J trimming: 7 bases; junction bases outside the gene matches: 12. Supplemented by reference TRBV11-2 and TRBJ1-2, the full variable domain reads EAGVAQSPRYKIIEKRQSVAFWCNPISGHATLYWYQQILGQGPKLLIQFQNNGVVDDSQLPKDRFSAERLKGVDSTLKIQPAKLEDSAVYLCASSSRETGEIGYTFGSGTRLTVV.

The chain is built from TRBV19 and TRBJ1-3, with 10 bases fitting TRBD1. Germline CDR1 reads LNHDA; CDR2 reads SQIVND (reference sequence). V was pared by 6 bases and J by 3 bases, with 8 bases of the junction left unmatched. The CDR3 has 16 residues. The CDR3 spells CASSLPGTGDGNTIYF. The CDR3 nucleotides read TGTGCCAGTAGCCTTCCCGGGACAGGGGATGGAAACACCATATATTTT.

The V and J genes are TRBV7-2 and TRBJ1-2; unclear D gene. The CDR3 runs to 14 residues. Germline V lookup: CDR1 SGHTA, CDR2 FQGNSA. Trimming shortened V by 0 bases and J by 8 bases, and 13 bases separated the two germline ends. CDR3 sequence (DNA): TGTGCCAGCAGCTTAGCGCCCGGGGATTGGGGCTACACCTTC. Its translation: CASSLAPGDWGYTF.

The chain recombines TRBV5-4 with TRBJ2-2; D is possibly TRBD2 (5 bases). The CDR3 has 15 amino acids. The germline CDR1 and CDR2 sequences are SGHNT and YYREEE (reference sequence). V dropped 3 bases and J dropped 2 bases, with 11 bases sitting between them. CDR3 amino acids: CASSSSDSNTGELFF. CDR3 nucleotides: TGTGCCAGCAGCTCCTCGGACTCAAACACCGGGGAGCTGTTTTTT.

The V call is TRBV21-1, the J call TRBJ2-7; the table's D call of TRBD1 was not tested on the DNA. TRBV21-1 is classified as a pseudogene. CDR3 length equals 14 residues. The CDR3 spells CASSPWQGAHEQYV. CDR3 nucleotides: TGTGCCAGCTCTCCCTGGCAGGGGGCCCACGAGCAGTACGTC.

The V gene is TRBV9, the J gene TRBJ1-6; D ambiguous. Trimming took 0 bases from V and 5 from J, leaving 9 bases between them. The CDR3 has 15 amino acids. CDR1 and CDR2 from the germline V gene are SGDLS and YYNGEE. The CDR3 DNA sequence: TGTGCCAGCAGCGTAGCGTTTTCAGATAATTCACCCCTCCACTTT. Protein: CASSVAFSDNSPLHF. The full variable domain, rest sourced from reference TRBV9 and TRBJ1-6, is DSGVTQTPKHLITATGQRVTLRCSPRSGDLSVYWYQQSLDQGLQFLIQYYNGEERAKGNILERFSAQQFPDLHSELNLSSLELGDSALYFCASSVAFSDNSPLHFGNGTRLTVT.

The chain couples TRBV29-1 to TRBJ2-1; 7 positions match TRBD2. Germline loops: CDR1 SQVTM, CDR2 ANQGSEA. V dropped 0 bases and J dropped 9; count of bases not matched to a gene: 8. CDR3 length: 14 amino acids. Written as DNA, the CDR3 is TGCAGCGTTGAAGATCGCGAGACTAGCTTTGAGCAGTTCTTC. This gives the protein CSVEDRETSFEQFF.

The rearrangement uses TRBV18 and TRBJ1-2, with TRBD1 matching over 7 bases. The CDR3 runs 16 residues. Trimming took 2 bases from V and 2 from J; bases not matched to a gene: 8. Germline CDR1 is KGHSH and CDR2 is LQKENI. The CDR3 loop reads CASSPRPGDSNYGYTF. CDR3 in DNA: TGTGCCAGCTCACCAAGGCCCGGGGACAGCAACTATGGCTACACCTTC.

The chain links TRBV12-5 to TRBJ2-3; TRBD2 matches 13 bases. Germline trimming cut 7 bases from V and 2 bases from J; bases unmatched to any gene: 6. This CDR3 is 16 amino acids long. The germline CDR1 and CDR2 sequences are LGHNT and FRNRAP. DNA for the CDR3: TGTGCTAGTGTCCGGACTAGCGGGAGCCCCACAGATACGCAGTATTTT. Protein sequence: CASVRTSGSPTDTQYF.

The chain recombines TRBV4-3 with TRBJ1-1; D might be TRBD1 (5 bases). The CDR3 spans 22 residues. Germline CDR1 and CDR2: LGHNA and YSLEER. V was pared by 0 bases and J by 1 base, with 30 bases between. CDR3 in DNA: TGCGCCAGCAGCCAAGATGAACAGGCTACAAAGAAAACCACACAGAGGAACACTGAAGCTTTCTTT. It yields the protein CASSQDEQATKKTTQRNTEAFF.

The DNA of the CDR3 is TGTGCCAGCAGTTTAGTCAGGGGGGTGGAGCTGTTTTTT. Its translation: CASSLVRGVELFF. The chain uses TRBV12-3 or TRBV12-4 and TRBJ2-2; tentatively, D is TRBD1 (7 bases). The CDR3 has 13 amino acids. Trimming removed 1 base from V and 10 bases from J, with 10 bases in between.

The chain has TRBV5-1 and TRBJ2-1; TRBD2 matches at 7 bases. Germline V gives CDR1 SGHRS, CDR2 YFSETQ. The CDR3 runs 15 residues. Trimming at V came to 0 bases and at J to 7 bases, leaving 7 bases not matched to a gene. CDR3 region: CASSLVGDYSNEQFF. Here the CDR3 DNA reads TGCGCCAGCAGCTTGGTGGGGGACTACTCAAATGAGCAGTTCTTC. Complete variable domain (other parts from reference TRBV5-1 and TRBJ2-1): KAGVTQTPRYLIKTRGQQVTLSCSPISGHRSVSWYQQTPGQGLQFLFEYFSETQRNKGNFPGRFSGRQFSNSRSEMNVSTLELGDSALYLCASSLVGDYSNEQFFGPGTRLTVL.

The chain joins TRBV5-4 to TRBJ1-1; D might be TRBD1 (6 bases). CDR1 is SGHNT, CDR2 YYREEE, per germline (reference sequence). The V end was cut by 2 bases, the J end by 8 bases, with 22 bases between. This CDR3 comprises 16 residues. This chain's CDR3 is CASSFPSQGEGEEAFF. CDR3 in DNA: TGTGCCAGCAGCTTTCCGAGTCAGGGCGAGGGGGAGGAAGCTTTCTTT. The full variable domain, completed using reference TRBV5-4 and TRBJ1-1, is ETGVTQSPTHLIKTRGQQVTLRCSSQSGHNTVSWYQQALGQGPQFIFQYYREEENGRGNFPPRFSGLQFPNYSSELNVNALELDDSALYLCASSFPSQGEGEEAFFGQGTRLTVV.

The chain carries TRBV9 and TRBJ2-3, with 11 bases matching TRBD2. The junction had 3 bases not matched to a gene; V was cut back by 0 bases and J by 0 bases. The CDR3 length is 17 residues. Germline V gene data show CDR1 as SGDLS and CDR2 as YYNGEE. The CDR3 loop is CASSVAGLAASTDTQYF. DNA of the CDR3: TGTGCCAGCAGCGTAGCGGGACTAGCGGCTAGCACAGATACGCAGTATTTT.

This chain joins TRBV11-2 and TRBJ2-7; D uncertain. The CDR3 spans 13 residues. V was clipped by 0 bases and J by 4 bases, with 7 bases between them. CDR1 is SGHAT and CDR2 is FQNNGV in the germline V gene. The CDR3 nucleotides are TGTGCCAGCAGCTTAGAGTCGGAGTACGAGCAGTACGTC. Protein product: CASSLESEYEQYV.

CDR3 DNA sequence: TGCGCCAGCAGCCAACCTCTAGCGCAGGATGGCTACACCTTC. Residues: CASSQPLAQDGYTF. The chain uses TRBV4-3 and TRBJ1-2, with D hard to call. This CDR3 contains 14 residues. V was pared by 2 bases and J by 6 bases, with 13 bases between. Germline V gene data show CDR1 as LGHNA and CDR2 as YSLEER.

CDR3 amino acids: CSASSLGGSVLYEQYV. The CDR3 DNA reads as TGCAGTGCTAGTTCTCTTGGCGGGAGCGTGTTATACGAGCAGTACGTC. The rearrangement joins TRBV20-1 to TRBJ2-7; 7 bases map to TRBD2. CDR1 is DFQATT, CDR2 SNEGSKA, per germline (reference sequence). V shed 3 bases, J shed 4 bases, and the junction held 15 bases outside the gene matches. The CDR3 is made up of 16 amino acids.

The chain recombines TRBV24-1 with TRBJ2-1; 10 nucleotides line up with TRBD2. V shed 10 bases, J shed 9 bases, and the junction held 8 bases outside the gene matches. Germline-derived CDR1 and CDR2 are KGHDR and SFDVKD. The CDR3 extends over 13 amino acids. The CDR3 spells CATWTSGKPEQFF. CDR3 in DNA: TGTGCCACATGGACTAGCGGAAAACCTGAGCAGTTCTTC.

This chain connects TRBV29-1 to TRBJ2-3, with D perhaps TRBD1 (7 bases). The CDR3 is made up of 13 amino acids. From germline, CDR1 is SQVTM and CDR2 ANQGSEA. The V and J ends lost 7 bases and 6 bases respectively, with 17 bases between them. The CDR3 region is CSGLTGAGDTQYF. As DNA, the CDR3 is TGCAGCGGCCTAACAGGGGCGGGGGATACGCAGTATTTT.

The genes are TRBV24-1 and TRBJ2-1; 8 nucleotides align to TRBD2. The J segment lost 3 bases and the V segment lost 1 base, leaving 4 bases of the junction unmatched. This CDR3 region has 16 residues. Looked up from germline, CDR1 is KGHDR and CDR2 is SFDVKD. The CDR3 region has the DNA TGTGCCACCAGTGATTTATCCGCGGGAGGCTACAATGAGCAGTTCTTC. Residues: CATSDLSAGGYNEQFF.

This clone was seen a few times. The DNA for the CDR3 is TGCGCCAGCACCTGGAGGGAGAATCAGCCCCAGCATTTT. It encodes CASTWRENQPQHF. This chain links TRBV10-2 with TRBJ1-5; D ambiguous. V lost 7 bases, J lost 4 bases, and 11 bases lay in between. This CDR3 region has 13 residues. The V gene's germline CDR1 is WSHSY and CDR2 SAAADI.